Following are 6 T cell receptor beta chains from one sample sequenced in a study of pediatric ulcerative colitis. TCRdb's copy holds only in-frame clones and misses some; the assay was immunoSEQ multiplex PCR. There are about 36,000 clones in the sample; over 80% occur only once, and roughly 23% lies in the top ten. The sample taken for sequencing was blood. The receptors were sampled from a girl aged 5-17 years with moderate ulcerative colitis.

The V and J genes are TRBV10-2 and TRBJ2-5; TRBD1 matches 7 bases. CDR3 length: 17 amino acids. Germline V gene sequence: CDR1 WSHSY, CDR2 SAAADI. The J segment lost 0 bases and the V segment lost 4 bases, leaving 11 bases of the junction unmatched. CDR3: CASSVMRDRKYQETQYF. As DNA, the CDR3 is TGCGCCAGCAGTGTAATGAGGGACAGAAAGTACCAAGAGACCCAGTACTTC.

This clone was recorded a few times. The chain employs TRBV28 and TRBJ1-5; no clear D gene. The CDR3 length is 13 residues. Germline loops: CDR1 MDHEN, CDR2 SYDVKM. Trimming stripped 8 bases from V and 2 bases from J, with 10 bases between. The CDR3 protein is CASRVRGNQPQHF. The CDR3 region has the DNA TGTGCCAGCCGAGTGAGGGGCAATCAGCCCCAGCATTTT.

This clone was observed once. The chain couples TRBV5-1 to TRBJ1-1; 9 bases are shared with TRBD1. The CDR3 spans 16 residues. CDR1 and CDR2 (germline): SGHRS, YFSETQ. V lost 2 bases to trimming and J lost 0 bases; unmatched junction nucleotides: 5. This CDR3 reads CASSFPRTGVNTEAFF. CDR3 bases: TGCGCCAGCAGCTTCCCCCGGACAGGGGTGAACACTGAAGCTTTCTTT.

The V and J genes are TRBV7-9 and TRBJ1-1; weak D call: TRBD1 (5 bases). The germline V and J ends were trimmed by 3 bases and 6 bases, with 14 bases remaining between them. Germline V CDR1 and CDR2: SEHNR, FQNEAQ (reference sequence). This CDR3 region has 14 residues. CDR3 protein: CASSLMEGTPEAFF. DNA of the CDR3: TGTGCCAGCAGCTTGATGGAGGGGACCCCTGAAGCTTTCTTT.

On this clone: An end of the junction differs from the germline gene, which may be a read error. The rearrangement uses TRBV2 and TRBJ2-1, with TRBD1 identical over 7 bases. The CDR3 sequence is 13 residues long. Germline-derived CDR1 and CDR2 are SNHLY and FYNNEI. The CDR3 coding sequence is TGTGCCGGCAGGACAGGAGTCTACAATGAGCAGTTCTTC. Translation: CAGRTGVYNEQFF.

The V and J genes are TRBV18 and TRBJ2-3; D unclear. The CDR3 consists of 15 residues. Deletions cut 6 bases from V and 3 bases from J, with 16 bases between. CDR1 and CDR2 (germline): KGHSH, LQKENI. This CDR3 reads CASSPVLPGTDTQYF. The CDR3 DNA reads as TGTGCCAGCTCCCCTGTACTCCCCGGGACAGATACGCAGTATTTT.